This T cell receptor (beta chain) was found in a study of T cell repertoires in cytomegalovirus infection. A remark on this clonotype: Its target is not known.

From the reads, TCRdb called clonotypes with MiXCR, one entry per CDR3 protein. Found here are 550,000 to 700,000 distinct CDR3 sequences, approximately 40% of them singletons; the top ten hold more than 40%. This CDR3 spans 15 amino acids. Unmatched junction bases numbered 8, after V lost 5 bases and J lost 4 bases. The germline V gene has CDR1 MDHEN and CDR2 SYDVKM. The TCR comes from a human donor in good health (CMV status not recorded). Some clones in this sample may be carry-over from other donors' samples. The specimen comprised cultured PBMCs, sampled from culture after CMV antigen stimulation. The V gene is TRBV28, the J gene TRBJ1-5; 7 bases match TRBD1. CDR3: CASSAPGQQNQPQHF. The CDR3 coding sequence is TGTGCCAGCAGTGCGCCGGGACAGCAAAATCAGCCCCAGCATTTT.